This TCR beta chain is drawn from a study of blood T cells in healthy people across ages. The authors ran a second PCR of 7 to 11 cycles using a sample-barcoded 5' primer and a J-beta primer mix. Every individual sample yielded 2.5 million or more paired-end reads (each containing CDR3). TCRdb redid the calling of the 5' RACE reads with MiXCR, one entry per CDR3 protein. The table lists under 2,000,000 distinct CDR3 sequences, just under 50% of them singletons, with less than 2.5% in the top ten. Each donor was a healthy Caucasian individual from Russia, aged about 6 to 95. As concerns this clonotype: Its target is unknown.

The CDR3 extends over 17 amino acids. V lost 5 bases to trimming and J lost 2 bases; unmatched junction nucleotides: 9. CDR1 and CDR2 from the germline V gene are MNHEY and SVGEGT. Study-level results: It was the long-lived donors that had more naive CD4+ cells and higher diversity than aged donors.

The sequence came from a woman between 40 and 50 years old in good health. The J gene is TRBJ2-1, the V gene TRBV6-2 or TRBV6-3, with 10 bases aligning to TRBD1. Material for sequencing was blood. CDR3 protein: CASSHNAGTGAYNEQFF. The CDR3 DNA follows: TGTGCCAGCAGTCACAATGCCGGGACAGGGGCCTACAATGAGCAGTTCTTC.